The subject of this entry is one T cell receptor (beta chain). Germline loops: CDR1 MNHNY, CDR2 SVGAGI (reference sequence). The trim removed 5 bases at V and 8 bases at J, leaving 10 bases unmatched. The CDR3 extends over 15 amino acids. TCRdb keeps only in-frame clones here, not all; method: immunoSEQ multiplex PCR. This sample has about 110,000 clones, with 60% to 80% found just once. This specimen comes from a study of blood T cell repertoires in COVID-19. Across the whole study: Whether acute or convalescent, the COVID-19 samples came from the United States, Italy and Spain.

The V call is TRBV6-6, the J call TRBJ2-4; 9 nucleotides align to TRBD2. The sequence was obtained from a human donor with acute or convalescent COVID-19. The donor label of this sample is uncertain. Sample: peripheral blood. DNA for the CDR3: TGTGCCAGCAGTAAGAGTGCGGGGGGGCAAGACATTCAGTACTTC. The encoded protein is CASSKSAGGQDIQYF.